Listed below are T cell receptor beta chains from one sample, sequenced in a study of blood T cell repertoires in COVID-19. Here immunoSEQ multiplex PCR was the method, and the copy in TCRdb shows in-frame clones only, minus some. Of around 170,000 clones listed, around 86% are singletons. The sequenced sample was peripheral blood. The receptors here all came from a man between 65 and 85 years old who had recovered from COVID-19. Both conserved end residues are part of each CDR3. The D gene is left open where the match is weak. Clone size is shown for a subset of rows, as once, few, many or a class of expanded clone.

>.|TRBJ2-7|TRBD2|TRBV6-8
TGTGCCACCAAGCGGGAGGGCCTCTACGAGCAGTACTTC
CATKREGLYEQYF
>.|TRBJ1-3|.|TRBV7-9
TGTGCCAGCAGCTTACCCGAAGCCTCTGGAAACACCATATATTTT
CASSLPEASGNTIYF
>few|TRBJ1-1|.|TRBV28
TGTGCCACCGATTTTTCGACAGGACGTATGAACACTGAAGCTTTCTTT
CATDFSTGRMNTEAFF
>.|TRBJ2-3|TRBD1|TRBV11-3
TGTGCCAGCAGCTCTTATACAGGGGGATCGGCAGATACGCAGTATTTT
CASSSYTGGSADTQYF
>.|TRBJ2-1|.|TRBV3-1/TRBV3-2
TGTGCCAGCAGCCAAGATGAGGGAACCTACAATGAGCAGTTCTTC
CASSQDEGTYNEQFF
>.|TRBJ2-7|TRBD2|TRBV9
TGTGCCAGCAGCGGTGGACTAGCGGGAGGCGAGCAGTACTTC
CASSGGLAGGEQYF
>once|TRBJ2-7|TRBD1|TRBV7-8
TGTGCCAGCAGCTTACTGACAGGGGGCTCCTACGAGCAGTACTTC
CASSLLTGGSYEQYF
>.|TRBJ1-1|TRBD1|TRBV7-8
TGTGCCAGCAGCTCCCAAGGGACAGCGAACACTGAAGCTTTCTTT
CASSSQGTANTEAFF
>.|TRBJ1-5|TRBD1|TRBV3-1/TRBV3-2
TGTGCCAGCAAATTCACAGGGGGCAGAGGGCAGCCCCAGCATTTT
CASKFTGGRGQPQHF
>once|TRBJ1-4|TRBD1|TRBV19
TGTGCCAGTTCGGTAGGGGGCAATGGTGAAAAACTGTTTTTT
CASSVGGNGEKLFF
>.|TRBJ2-3|TRBD1|TRBV24-1
TGTGCCACGGGACAGGGGGGGACAGATACGCAGTATTTT
CATGQGGTDTQYF
>.|TRBJ2-2|TRBD2|TRBV7-2
TGTGCCAGCAGCAACGGGGCTAGCGGATACACCGGGGAGCTGTTTTTT
CASSNGASGYTGELFF
>.|TRBJ2-5|.|TRBV7-9
TGTGCCAGCAGCTTATCCGCGACAGAAGAGACCCAGTACTTC
CASSLSATEETQYF
>.|TRBJ1-1|.|TRBV7-2
TGTGCCAGCAGCTTTCGTCGGGGAGGCATGAACACTGAAGCTTTCTTT
CASSFRRGGMNTEAFF
>.|TRBJ2-5|TRBD2|TRBV5-1
TGCGCCAGCAGCTTGGGACTAGCGGACCAAGAGACCCAGTACTTC
CASSLGLADQETQYF
>.|TRBJ1-2|.|TRBV6-6
TGTGCCAGCAGTTACTCGCGGTATGGCTACACCTTC
CASSYSRYGYTF
>few|TRBJ2-5|TRBD1|TRBV5-4
TGTGCCAGCAGCTTGAAGACAGGGGTTGGGGAGACCCAGTACTTC
CASSLKTGVGETQYF
>.|TRBJ2-7|.|TRBV25-1
TGTGCCAGCAGTGAATTGGTGGGCCTAACTCCCTACGAGCAGTACTTC
CASSELVGLTPYEQYF
>.|TRBJ2-1|.|TRBV28
TGTGCCAGCCGTGGCGGGGCCTACAATGAGCAGTTCTTC
CASRGGAYNEQFF
>.|TRBJ2-1|.|TRBV15
TGTGCCACCAGCAGGGGGCAGGGAAATGAGCAGTTCTTC
CATSRGQGNEQFF
>.|TRBJ1-2|TRBD1|TRBV6-5
TGTGCCAGCAGTTTCGGACAGGGGGCGAACTATGGCTACACCTTC
CASSFGQGANYGYTF
>few|TRBJ2-2|.|TRBV19
TGTGCCAGTAGTATACAGGGGTCCGGGGAGCTGTTTTTT
CASSIQGSGELFF
>.|TRBJ2-2|.|TRBV6-5
TGTGCCAGCAGAACCGCCCAAGACATGTTTGAGGAGCTGTTTTTT
CASRTAQDMFEELFF
>.|TRBJ2-7|.|TRBV27
TGTGCCAGCAGTCTCTCGGAGGGAGTTATTTACGAGCAGTACTTC
CASSLSEGVIYEQYF
>once|TRBJ2-2|.|TRBV7-2
TGTGCCAGCAGCTTATATGTCGGGGAGCTGTTTTTT
CASSLYVGELFF
>.|TRBJ2-7|.|TRBV11-2
TGTGCCAGCAGCACCCGAGACAGCGCCTACGAGCAGTACTTC
CASSTRDSAYEQYF
>.|TRBJ2-2|TRBD1|TRBV5-4
TGTGCCAGCACCGATCTGGGCAGGGGGCAATACACCGGGGAGCTGTTTTTT
CASTDLGRGQYTGELFF
>.|TRBJ1-2|.|TRBV6-5
TGTGCCAGCAGGGCCCCGGGACACACTCCCTATGGCTACACCTTC
CASRAPGHTPYGYTF
>.|TRBJ2-5|TRBD1|TRBV5-8
TGTGCCAGCAGCCTCCGGACAGGGTCCGAGACCCAGTACTTC
CASSLRTGSETQYF
>.|TRBJ1-4|.|TRBV6-6
TGTGCCAGCAGTTACCAAGGGGTGGATGAAAAACTGTTTTTT
CASSYQGVDEKLFF
>.|TRBJ2-7|.|TRBV27
TGTGCTGCCGGGACAAACACCTACGAGCAGTACTTC
CAAGTNTYEQYF
>.|TRBJ2-1|.|TRBV11-2
TGTGCCAGCAGCTTAGGTCCGGGGGAAAATGAGCAGTTCTTC
CASSLGPGENEQFF
>.|TRBJ1-2|TRBD1|TRBV29-1
TGCAGCGTCGAAGGGACAGGGCTTGGCTACACCTTC
CSVEGTGLGYTF
>.|TRBJ2-3|TRBD2|TRBV24-1
TGTGCCACCAGTGATGCCGGACTAGCGGGAAGCACAGATACGCAGTATTTT
CATSDAGLAGSTDTQYF
>.|TRBJ1-1|.|TRBV6-5
TGTGCCAGCAAGGGGGGGCGGCCGAACACTGAAGCTTTCTTT
CASKGGRPNTEAFF
>.|TRBJ2-3|TRBD1|TRBV5-1
TGCGCCAGCAGCCTGGACAGGGGCCCCAGCACAGATACGCAGTATTTT
CASSLDRGPSTDTQYF
>.|TRBJ2-1|TRBD1|TRBV5-1
TGCGCCAGCAGTCAGGACCCGGGACAGGGGTACAATGAGCAGTTCTTC
CASSQDPGQGYNEQFF
>.|TRBJ1-1|.|TRBV9
TGTGCCGGTTATTGCGGGGGAGGCACTGAAGCTTTCTTT
CAGYCGGGTEAFF
>.|TRBJ1-2|TRBD1|TRBV28
TGTGCCAGCAGTTTAGGGGACAGGGTGAATGGCTACACCTTC
CASSLGDRVNGYTF
>.|TRBJ2-7|TRBD2|TRBV28
TGTGCCAGCAGTGTGTCTAGCGGAGGCTTCTACGAGCAGTACTTC
CASSVSSGGFYEQYF
>.|TRBJ2-1|TRBD1|TRBV28
TGTGCCAGCAGTACAGCCGCCGGGACAGGTAGTTACAATGAGCAGTTCTTC
CASSTAAGTGSYNEQFF
>once|TRBJ1-5|.|TRBV6-5
TGTGCCAGCAGTACTCAAAGATTTAGCAATCAGCCCCAGCATTTT
CASSTQRFSNQPQHF
>once|TRBJ2-1|.|TRBV6-1
TGTGCCAGCAGTGATCATGGTCGGTCCTACAATGAGCAGTTCTTC
CASSDHGRSYNEQFF
>.|TRBJ2-7|TRBD2|TRBV7-2
TGTGCCAGCAGCTTAGTAACTAGCGGGAGTTTGCAGTACTTC
CASSLVTSGSLQYF
>.|TRBJ2-7|.|TRBV6-5
TGTGCCAGCAGTTACGGAGGACGGCACTACGAGCAGTACTTC
CASSYGGRHYEQYF
>once|TRBJ2-2|.|TRBV28
TGTGCCAGCAGTTTAGGTAATAGCGGTCGTACCGGGGAGCTGTTTTTT
CASSLGNSGRTGELFF
>.|TRBJ1-2|.|TRBV5-6
TGTGCCAGCAGCTGGGGCGGGGTTCGCTACACCTTC
CASSWGGVRYTF
>.|TRBJ1-1|.|TRBV3-1/TRBV3-2
TGTGCCAGCAGCCAAGATGAGGGAAACACTGAAGCTTTCTTT
CASSQDEGNTEAFF
>.|TRBJ2-2|.|TRBV5-1
TGCGCCAGCAGCAGAAATAGCGGTTCTAGCACCGGGGAGCTGTTTTTT
CASSRNSGSSTGELFF
>.|TRBJ1-1|.|TRBV2
TGTGCCAGCAGTGAAGAAGGCAGGGGTCCTGAAGCTTTCTTT
CASSEEGRGPEAFF
>.|TRBJ2-7|.|TRBV21-1
TGTGCCAGCAGCATCCCCGGAGTAAAGCGGGCCAGCTCCTACGAGCAGTACTTC
CASSIPGVKRASSYEQYF
>.|TRBJ1-2|.|TRBV6-5
TGTGCCAGCAGTTACAACGGTCTTCTCTATGGCTACACCTTC
CASSYNGLLYGYTF
>.|TRBJ2-3|TRBD2|TRBV5-6
TGTGCCAGCAGCTTGACTAGCGGGAGCCCCGAGGAGTATTTT
CASSLTSGSPEEYF
>.|TRBJ2-2|TRBD1|TRBV5-5
TGTGCCAGCAGCAGAGGACAGGGGGCGAACACCGGGGAGCTGTTTTTT
CASSRGQGANTGELFF
>once|TRBJ2-7|TRBD1|TRBV7-9
TGTGCCAGCAGCTCCCGGACAGGGACCGACCACGAGCAGTACTTC
CASSSRTGTDHEQYF
>.|TRBJ1-1|TRBD1|TRBV6-5
TGTGCCAGCGGGGGACAGGGATACACTGAAGCTTTCTTT
CASGGQGYTEAFF